The following is a T cell receptor (beta chain) sequence with its context. The ends were cut back, 4 bases at V and 3 bases at J, with 12 bases in the middle. The CDR3 consists of 13 residues. Germline CDR1 and CDR2: SQVTM and ANQGSEA. This sample is part of a study of human T cells and chemical hapten exposure. Documented time point: patch test 1, 2 weeks after DPC sensitization. Treatment reported: therapeutic diphenylcyclopropenone sensitization with weekly scalp DPC. TCRdb used MiXCR to reprocess the RACE reads, holding one entry per CDR3 protein. The repertoire consists of roughly 98,000 distinct CDR3 sequences, with around 12% occurring once and the leading ten covering roughly 2.1%.

This specimen consisted of whole blood, obtained in connection with sensitization to the hapten diphenylcyclopropenone (DPC). The rearrangement uses TRBV29-1 and TRBJ2-5; possibly TRBD2 for D (5 bases). This clonotype was obtained from a woman between 40 and 55 years old with alopecia areata. Some clones in this sample may be carry-over from other donors' samples. As DNA, the CDR3 is TGCAGCGTTGGCAATCTGAGGGAAGAGACCCAGTACTTC. Translating it yields CSVGNLREETQYF.